The 8 T cell receptor beta chains given below trace back to one sample, sequenced in a study of shared clonotypes between healthy human individuals. Produced via immunoSEQ multiplex PCR; TCRdb's table is partial and in-frame only. This table holds over 400,000 clones, 70% to 80% found once. Sequenced sample: PBMCs. The receptors were gathered from a woman aged 40 to 50 in good health. Some clones in this sample may be carry-over from other donors' samples.

The J gene is TRBJ2-5, the V gene TRBV5-1; 12 bases agree with TRBD1. Germline loops: CDR1 SGHRS, CDR2 YFSETQ. Losses at the gene ends were 0 bases for V and 11 bases for J; bases not matched to a gene: 11. There are 16 residues in the CDR3. CDR3 bases: TGCGCCAGCAGCTTGGGAACCGGGACAGGGGGCAGAGAGCAGTACTTC. Translation gives CASSLGTGTGGREQYF.

DNA for the CDR3: TGTGCCAGTAGTTGGGGGATGAATCAGCCCCAGCATTTT. Its protein product is CASSWGMNQPQHF. The chain recombines TRBV19 with TRBJ1-5; tentative D call: TRBD1 (5 bases). Germline CDR1 and CDR2: LNHDA and SQIVND (reference sequence). Trimming took 5 bases from V and 4 from J, leaving 9 bases between them. This CDR3 comprises 13 residues.

This chain links TRBV11-2 with TRBJ2-7; D tentatively fits TRBD1 or TRBD2 (5 bases each). The CDR3 is 12 residues long. V dropped 5 bases and J dropped 6 bases, with 11 bases sitting between them. Germline V gene sequence: CDR1 SGHAT, CDR2 FQNNGV. The CDR3 loop reads CASSPEGFEQYF. The CDR3 DNA reads TGTGCCAGCAGCCCCGAGGGGTTCGAGCAGTACTTC. Combining the CDR3 with reference TRBV11-2 and TRBJ2-7 gives the whole variable domain EAGVAQSPRYKIIEKRQSVAFWCNPISGHATLYWYQQILGQGPKLLIQFQNNGVVDDSQLPKDRFSAERLKGVDSTLKIQPAKLEDSAVYLCASSPEGFEQYFGPGTRLTVT.

This clone was seen a single time. The rearrangement uses TRBV30 and TRBJ2-5; TRBD1 is a possible D gene (6 bases). The length of the CDR3 is 13 residues. In germline, CDR1 is GTSNPN, CDR2 SVGIG (reference sequence). V dropped 2 bases and J dropped 8 bases, with 15 bases sitting between them. The CDR3 DNA follows: TGTGCCTGGAGTCCGGACAGATTTTCTACCCAGTACTTC. Residues: CAWSPDRFSTQYF.

The rearrangement uses TRBV7-8 and TRBJ2-1; no clear D gene. This CDR3 has 17 residues. Germline values: CDR1 SGHVS, CDR2 FQNEAQ. The V gene lost 1 base and the J gene lost 9 bases, with 22 bases spanning the gap. The CDR3 loop reads CASSLGRVLGPTIEQFF. As DNA, the CDR3 is TGTGCCAGCAGCTTAGGTCGAGTTCTCGGTCCTACAATTGAGCAGTTCTTC.

J is TRBJ2-5 and V is TRBV11-2; D is unclear. V lost 4 bases and J lost 1, with 10 bases in between. Germline loops: CDR1 SGHAT, CDR2 FQNNGV. The CDR3 runs 14 residues. The CDR3 is CASSSRTAQETQYF. The CDR3 DNA reads as TGTGCCAGCAGCTCCCGGACGGCCCAAGAGACCCAGTACTTC.

This clone was observed a few times. The chain carries TRBV28 and TRBJ1-1, with D unresolved. Looked up from germline, CDR1 is MDHEN and CDR2 is SYDVKM. V dropped 6 bases and J dropped 4 bases, with 12 bases sitting between them. The CDR3 is 13 residues long. CDR3 protein: CASSQDLGTEAFF. The CDR3, as DNA: TGTGCCAGCAGCCAGGACCTGGGCACTGAAGCTTTCTTT.

This chain joins TRBV5-5 and TRBJ1-1, with 9 bases fitting TRBD1. This CDR3 comprises 15 residues. Trimming took 4 bases from V and 3 from J; bases not matched to a gene: 7. Germline lookup yields CDR1 SGHKS and CDR2 YYEKEE (reference sequence). The CDR3 region has the DNA TGTGCCAGCAGCCTACCGGGACAGGGTGACACTGAAGCTTTCTTT. This sequence encodes CASSLPGQGDTEAFF.